These 26 T cell receptor beta chains were all obtained from the same sample, sequenced in a study of tumor and adjacent non-tumor tissue in lung cancer. TCRbeta libraries were built with three rounds of nested PCR, modified from ARM-PCR. MiXCR, run by TCRdb on the multiplex PCR reads, gives a single entry per CDR3 protein. Among 69,000 or so distinct CDR3 sequences, around 73% were seen once, and the ten largest hold 28%. RNA was extracted from bulk tissue without any cell sorting. Sequencing used lung tumor tissue. These receptors were obtained from a man aged 55 to 70 with non-small cell lung cancer.

As regards this clonotype: The CDR3 carries no conserved terminal phenylalanine or tryptophan, so it likely arises from a read error. The rearrangement uses TRBV28 and TRBJ2-3; D uncertain. This CDR3 comprises 13 residues. V was shortened by 7 bases and J by 0 bases, with 8 bases between the two germline ends. Germline CDR1 reads MDHEN; CDR2 reads SYDVKM. CDR3 DNA: TGTGCCAGCACTCAAAGTAGCACAGATACGCAGTATTAT. It codes for CASTQSSTDTQYY.

With respect to this clonotype: Relative to the germline gene, one junction end is altered; a read error may explain this. J is TRBJ2-5 and V is TRBV20-1; D is ambiguous. CDR3 length: 13 residues. The germline V gene has CDR1 DFQATT and CDR2 SNEGSKA (reference sequence). CDR3 sequence: CIAYGEDVETQYF. CDR3 nucleotides: TGCATTGCTTACGGAGAGGATGTGGAGACCCAATACTTC.

This clonotype was picked up a small number of times. This chain links TRBV5-5 with TRBJ2-3; D is possibly TRBD2 (5 bases). Germline V CDR1 and CDR2: SGHKS, YYEKEE (reference sequence). CDR3 length equals 15 residues. The CDR3 spells CVGSRWEERPDTQYF. CDR3 coding DNA: TGTGTCGGCAGCCGGTGGGAAGAGCGGCCAGATACGCAGTATTTT. Together with reference TRBV5-5 and TRBJ2-3, the CDR3 gives the full variable domain: DAGVTQSPTHLIKTRGQQVTLRCSPISGHKSVSWYQQVLGQGPQFIFQYYEKEERGRGNFPDRFSARQFPNYSSELNVNALLLGDSALYLCVGSRWEERPDTQYFGPGTRLTVL.

The table lists this clonotype with a few counts. The gene calls are TRBV28 and TRBJ1-1, with TRBD1 matching 7 bases. After removal of 1 base from V and 8 bases from J, the junction contained 4 bases not matched to a gene. The CDR3 contains 13 residues. CDR1 and CDR2 (germline): MDHEN, SYDVKM. The CDR3 reads CASSLSGTAEAFF. In DNA, the CDR3 is TGTGCCAGCAGTTTATCCGGGACAGCGGAAGCTTTCTTT.

With respect to this clonotype: The junction shows a germline mismatch at one end, possibly a read error. J is TRBJ2-3 and V is TRBV20-1, with D possibly being TRBD2 (6 bases). This CDR3 has 15 residues. Per the germline V gene, CDR1 is DFQATT and CDR2 is SNEGSKA (reference sequence). The CDR3 DNA reads as TGCAGTGGTGTACGGAGGGACTTTCACGCAGATACGCAATATTTT. This sequence encodes CSGVRRDFHADTQYF.

On this clonotype: In this CDR3 the conserved last residue, phenylalanine or tryptophan, is missing, so a read error is likely. The V call is TRBV12-5, the J call TRBJ2-7, with TRBD2 matching over 11 bases. The germline V gene has CDR1 LGHNT and CDR2 FRNRAP. The CDR3 runs 18 residues. In nucleotides, the CDR3 is TGTACTAGTGGTTTGGATAAATCGGGACTAGCGGCTTCCTACGAGCAGTACTCC. It specifies CTSGLDKSGLAASYEQYS.

Only one count was recorded for this clonotype. The gene calls are TRBV20-1 and TRBJ2-1; 8 bases are a match to TRBD2. In germline, CDR1 is DFQATT, CDR2 SNEGSKA (reference sequence). The CDR3 runs to 16 residues. V shed 7 bases, J shed 8 bases, and the junction held 19 bases outside the gene matches. CDR3 residues: CSVRGEPGLVDHEQFF. CDR3 DNA: TGCAGTGTTAGGGGGGAGCCGGGACTAGTCGACCATGAGCAGTTCTTC.

Of note for this clonotype: Given the absence of the conserved phenylalanine or tryptophan at the CDR3 end, a read error is likely. The limits of the CDR3 on the DNA are not certain, so only TCRdb's listed CDR3 is given. V is TRBV20-1 and J is TRBJ2-1; the tabulated D call, TRBD2, remains unverified against the DNA. CDR1 DFQATT and CDR2 SNEGSKA come from the germline V gene (reference sequence). The CDR3 numbers 16 amino acids, ends counted. The CDR3 loop reads CSARDRTGLATNELFY.

As to this clonotype: One end of the junction does not line up with germline, which may come from a read error. The chain is built from TRBV20-1 and TRBJ2-7; 9 bases fit TRBD2. The CDR3 is 15 residues long. Germline V gene sequence: CDR1 DFQATT, CDR2 SNEGSKA (reference sequence). The CDR3 nucleotides read TGCAGTGCTAGAGGGATTAGCGGGAGATTCGACGAACAGTACTTC. As protein: CSARGISGRFDEQYF.

The chain couples TRBV6-5 to TRBJ1-1, with D perhaps TRBD1 (6 bases). This CDR3 has 15 amino acids. The V gene's germline CDR1 is MNHEY and CDR2 SVGAGI. V was shortened by 0 bases and J by 7 bases, with 15 bases between the two germline ends. The CDR3 protein is CASSYSRRGAIEAFF. DNA for the CDR3: TGTGCCAGCAGTTACTCGAGAAGGGGGGCAATTGAAGCTTTCTTT.

In the case of this clonotype: In this CDR3 the conserved last residue, phenylalanine or tryptophan, is missing, so a read error is likely. The chain employs TRBV6-2 or TRBV6-3 and TRBJ2-3; no definite D call. Trimming removed 6 bases at V and 0 bases at J, with 4 bases between. The CDR3 has 12 amino acids. CDR1 MNHEY and CDR2 SVGEGT come from the germline V gene. CDR3 sequence reads: CASRASTDTQYY. CDR3 DNA sequence: TGTGCCAGCAGAGCTAGCACAGATACGCAGTATTAT.

To note about this clonotype: A single base separates this from a much larger clone, so it may be a read error. The CDR3 bases are TGTGTCAGCAGCTTAGGGGGGGCTCAGCAGTACTTC. This encodes CVSSLGGAQQYF. V usage is TRBV13 and J usage is TRBJ2-7, with D tentatively TRBD2 (7 bases). Germline values: CDR1 PRHDT, CDR2 FYEKMQ (reference sequence). CDR3 length: 12 amino acids. The full variable domain, completed using reference TRBV13 and TRBJ2-7, is AAGVIQSPRHLIKEKRETATLKCYPIPRHDTVYWYQQGPGQDPQFLISFYEKMQSDKGSIPDRFSAQQFSDYHSELNMSSLELGDSALYFCVSSLGGAQQYFGPGTRLTVT.

Details on this clonotype: At one of its ends the junction is not consistent with the germline gene, which may arise from a read error. This sequence joins TRBV29-1 and TRBJ2-1; weak D call: TRBD2 (5 bases). Germline CDR1 and CDR2: SQVTM and ANQGSEA. The CDR3 length is 14 residues. CDR3: CSVGRSASYNEQFF. The CDR3 DNA follows: TGCAGTGTTGGTCGTAGCGCATCCTACAATGAGCAGTTCTTC.

This chain connects TRBV11-3 to TRBJ2-2; tentative D call: TRBD2 (5 bases). CDR1 is SGHNT and CDR2 is YENEEA in the germline V gene. Trimming shortened V by 5 bases and J by 15 bases, and 19 bases separated the two germline ends. The CDR3 spans 13 residues. CDR3: CASSADFIGELFF. In DNA form, the CDR3 reads TGTGCCAGCAGCGCAGACTTCATCGGGGAATTGTTTTTT.

Note on this clonotype: One end of the junction is discordant with germline, which a read error may explain. The rearrangement joins TRBV6-2 or TRBV6-3 to TRBJ1-3; TRBD1 aligns across 7 bases. Per germline, CDR1 MNHEY and CDR2 SVGEGT. There are 11 residues in the CDR3. The CDR3 protein is CASGSGTEASF. The CDR3 DNA is TGTGCCAGTGGCTCCGGGACAGAAGCTTCTTTT.

Regarding this clonotype: A much larger clone differs by one base, so this may be a read error. The V and J genes are TRBV20-1 and TRBJ2-1; the D is unclear. This CDR3 spans 12 amino acids. Germline V gene data show CDR1 as DFQATT and CDR2 as SNEGSKA (reference sequence). V was trimmed by 3 bases and J by 9 bases, leaving 12 bases between them. CDR3 loop: CSARTGESEQFF. The CDR3 DNA reads TGCAGTGCTAGGACCGGAGAGAGTGAGCAGTTCTTC.

This clonotype was detected ten times or more. The CDR3 nucleotides read TGTGCCGTACGGGGGGCTAGCCGATACAATGAGCAGTTCTTC. Translating gives CAVRGASRYNEQFF. The V call is TRBV6-1, the J call TRBJ2-1; D possibly corresponds to TRBD2 (7 bases). Between the trimmed V and J ends, which lost 11 bases and 4 bases, there was a span of 18 bases. This CDR3 comprises 14 residues. Germline V gives CDR1 MNHNS, CDR2 SASEGT.

The sample holds many counts of this clonotype. Compared with germline, one end of the junction differs, possibly owing to a read error. The chain is built from TRBV7-8 and TRBJ2-7; D is undetermined. The CDR3 consists of 14 residues. The germline CDR1 and CDR2 sequences are SGHVS and FQNEAQ. The CDR3: CAGSLSSRNYEQYF. The CDR3 DNA reads TGTGCCGGCAGCTTATCTTCGCGGAACTACGAGCAGTACTTC.

This clonotype has a handful of counts. A much larger clone is a single base away; this may be a read error. This chain joins TRBV29-1 and TRBJ2-5; either TRBD1 or TRBD2 may supply D (6 bases each). This CDR3 has 13 residues. Germline loops: CDR1 SQVTM, CDR2 ANQGSEA. For the CDR3, the DNA is TGCAGAGTAGCGGACAGATACCAAGAGAAACATTACTTC. This translates into CRVADRYQEKHYF.

As concerns this clonotype: The conserved phenylalanine or tryptophan is not found at the CDR3 terminus, so this likely reflects a read error. The chain is built from TRBV20-1 and TRBJ1-1; D remains ambiguous. The CDR3 extends over 14 amino acids. Germline lookup yields CDR1 DFQATT and CDR2 SNEGSKA (reference sequence). Trimming took off 0 bases at V and 6 bases at J, with 14 bases between the two ends. CDR3 sequence (DNA): TGCAGTGCTAGAGATTCGGAGTTTCACTCTGAAGCTTTCATT. Protein product: CSARDSEFHSEAFI.

Worth noting for this clonotype: No conserved phenylalanine or tryptophan is present at the end of the CDR3, so a read error is the likely explanation. It is unclear where the CDR3 begins or ends on the DNA, so no DNA is shown, and the CDR3 is as TCRdb lists it. The chain recombines TRBV20-1 with TRBJ1-2; the table's D call, TRBD1, was not checked against the DNA. Germline values: CDR1 DFQATT, CDR2 SNEGSKA (reference sequence). Inclusive of both ends, the CDR3 amounts to 10 amino acids. CDR3 protein: CSIGAGTAHL.

The chain combines TRBV7-9 with TRBJ2-5; maybe TRBD1 (6 bases). Trimming left V 4 bases short and J 3 bases short, with 12 bases between. The CDR3 spans 14 residues. Germline CDR1 and CDR2: SEHNR and FQNEAQ (reference sequence). In DNA, the CDR3 is TGTGCCAGCAGCTCTACAGGGTACGAAGAGACCCAGTACTTC. Translating it yields CASSSTGYEETQYF.

This clonotype was observed once. This rearrangement joins TRBV6-5 to TRBJ2-2; 9 bases align to TRBD2. Trimming took 7 bases from V and 11 from J; bases not matched to a gene: 17. From germline, CDR1 is MNHEY and CDR2 SVGAGI. The CDR3 contains 16 residues. The CDR3 DNA follows: TGTGCCAGCAATCCTGGACTAGCGTTGAACACCCGTGAGCTGTTTTTT. The encoded protein is CASNPGLALNTRELFF.

Details on this clonotype: The germline gene is not matched at one end of the junction; a read error may be the cause. V and J are TRBV29-1 and TRBJ2-7; 7 nucleotides agree with TRBD2. The CDR3 contains 12 residues. Germline CDR1 is SQVTM and CDR2 is ANQGSEA. The CDR3 bases are TGTAGCGGATCCCCGGGGGACTACGAGCACTACTTC. Translated, it gives CSGSPGDYEHYF.

Worth noting for this clonotype: A junction end diverges from the germline sequence, so it may reflect a read error. V and J are TRBV6-1 and TRBJ2-7; D call uncertain. This CDR3 is built from 14 residues. CDR1 is MNHNS, CDR2 SASEGT, per germline. The CDR3 nucleotides are TGTGCCAACAGCGCAACCTTAGGTTACTACGAGCAATACTTC. Protein product: CANSATLGYYEQYF.

There are a few counts of this clonotype. A single base separates this from a much larger clone, so it may be a read error. The chain carries TRBV2 and TRBJ2-7; tentatively, D is TRBD1 (5 bases). Trimming removed 10 bases from V and 1 base from J, with 11 bases in between. Germline CDR1 and CDR2: SNHLY and FYNNEI. This CDR3 is built from 12 residues. The DNA of the CDR3 is TGTGCCAACAGCCAGGGTTCCTACGAGCAGTACTTC. It encodes CANSQGSYEQYF.